Presented here are 3 T cell receptor beta chains from one specimen sequenced in a study of blood T cell repertoires in COVID-19. The table came from immunoSEQ multiplex PCR; TCRdb's copy has only in-frame clones and leaves some out. The table lists roughly 200,000 clones, roughly three quarters of them singletons. The material sequenced was peripheral blood. These receptors all come from a woman between 50 and 59 years old with active or convalescent COVID-19.

This clone was observed a few times. V gene TRBV7-2 combines with J gene TRBJ2-2, with 10 bases lining up with TRBD2. The CDR3 extends over 15 amino acids. V shed 2 bases, J shed 6 bases, and the junction held 3 bases outside the gene matches. The germline gives CDR1 SGHTA, CDR2 FQGNSA. In DNA form, the CDR3 reads TGTGCCAGCAGCTTAATCCTAGCGGGAGCCGGGGAGCTGTTTTTT. Translating gives CASSLILAGAGELFF.

This chain's CDR3 is CASSPLEEGGGYTF. The CDR3 DNA sequence: TGTGCCAGCTCACCTTTGGAGGAGGGAGGCGGCTACACCTTC. The chain employs TRBV18 and TRBJ1-2; no reliable D call. CDR1 is KGHSH and CDR2 is LQKENI in the germline V gene. Trimming took off 3 bases at V and 8 bases at J, with 16 bases between the two ends. The CDR3 consists of 14 residues. Using reference TRBV18 and TRBJ1-2 for the parts outside the CDR3, the full variable domain is NAGVMQNPRHLVRRRGQEARLRCSPMKGHSHVYWYRQLPEEGLKFMVYLQKENIIDESGMPKERFSAEFPKEGPSILRIQQVVRGDSAAYFCASSPLEEGGGYTFGSGTRLTVV.

The CDR3 sequence: CASSAGQGLKRNYGYTF. The CDR3 DNA is TGTGCCAGCAGCGCCGGACAGGGGTTAAAGCGGAACTATGGCTACACCTTC. The chain combines TRBV9 with TRBJ1-2, with 9 nucleotides matching TRBD1. V shed 3 bases and J 2 bases; nucleotides not matched to a gene: 11. Germline lookup yields CDR1 SGDLS and CDR2 YYNGEE. The CDR3 loop spans 17 amino acids. Full variable domain (rest looked up from reference TRBV9 and TRBJ1-2): DSGVTQTPKHLITATGQRVTLRCSPRSGDLSVYWYQQSLDQGLQFLIQYYNGEERAKGNILERFSAQQFPDLHSELNLSSLELGDSALYFCASSAGQGLKRNYGYTFGSGTRLTVV.